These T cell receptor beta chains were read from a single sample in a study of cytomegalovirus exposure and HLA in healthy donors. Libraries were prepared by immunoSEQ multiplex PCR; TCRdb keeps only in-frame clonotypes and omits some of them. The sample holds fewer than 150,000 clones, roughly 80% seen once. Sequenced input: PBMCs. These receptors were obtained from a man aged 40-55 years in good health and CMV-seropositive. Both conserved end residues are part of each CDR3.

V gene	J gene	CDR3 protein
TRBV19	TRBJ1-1	CASSQRTVNTEAFF
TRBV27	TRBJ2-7	CASSLNLAGPLYEQYF
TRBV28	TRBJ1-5	CASSFDSASNQPQHF
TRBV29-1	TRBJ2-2	CSVATSGGGTGELFF
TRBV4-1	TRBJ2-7	CASSQNMGQTYEQYF
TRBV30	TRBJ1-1	CAWSRTGQAFF
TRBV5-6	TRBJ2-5	CASSFGGSGQETQYF
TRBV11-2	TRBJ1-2	CASSLGGSYGYTF
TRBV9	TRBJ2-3	CASSGRRAGEGGTDTQYF
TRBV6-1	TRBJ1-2	CASGGTAPNYGYTF
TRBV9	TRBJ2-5	CASSVDPGGETQYF
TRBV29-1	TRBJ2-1	CSAEKGADEQFF
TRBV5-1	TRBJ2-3	CASSFGGGATDTQYF
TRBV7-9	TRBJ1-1	CASSLEGAAEAFF
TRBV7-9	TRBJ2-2	CASSPSTDRDTGELFF
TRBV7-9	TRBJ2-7	CASSSGLAGKSYEQYF
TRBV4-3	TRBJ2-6	CASSQGRDSGANVLTF
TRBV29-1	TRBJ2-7	CSVERLAGGEQYF
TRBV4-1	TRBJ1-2	CASSRNERELYGYTF
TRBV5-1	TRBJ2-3	CASSWFGTGARNTQYF
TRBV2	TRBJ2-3	CASSFQGGTDTQYF
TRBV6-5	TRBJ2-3	CASSYSQADTQYF
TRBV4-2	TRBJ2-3	CATLDASGGADTQYF
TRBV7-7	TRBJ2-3	CASSLSPGADTQYF
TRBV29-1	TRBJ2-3	CSVRQGGTDTQYF
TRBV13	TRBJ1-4	CASSAGGANEKLFF
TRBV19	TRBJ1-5	CASSKQGTYSNQPQHF
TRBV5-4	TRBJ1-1	CASSSQGTEAFF
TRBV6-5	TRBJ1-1	CASRRQGGTEAFF
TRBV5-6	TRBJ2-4	CASSLSTGALAKNIQYF
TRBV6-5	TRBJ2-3	CASNLLAGSTDTQYF
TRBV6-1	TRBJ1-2	CASSEGGRGSYGYTF
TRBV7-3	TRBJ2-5	CASSLSGDQETQYF
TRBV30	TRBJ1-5	CAWSVQGATGQPQHF
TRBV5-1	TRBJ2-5	CASSPSGGAPQETQYF
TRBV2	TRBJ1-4	CASSDSQGGATNEKLFF
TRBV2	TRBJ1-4	CASTLKREMFF
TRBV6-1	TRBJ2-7	CASSGPGQGNPYEQYF
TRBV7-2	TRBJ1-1	CASSRGKSTEAFF
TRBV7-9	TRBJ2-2	CASSSRGVAGTGELFF
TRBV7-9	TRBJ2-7	CASSPTRDRGRRYEQYF
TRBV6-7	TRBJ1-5	CASSYANHRTECSNQPQHF
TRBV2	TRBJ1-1	CASSKDRVGTEAFF
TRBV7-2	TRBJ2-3	CASNPQMRGTDTQYF
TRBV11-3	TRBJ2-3	CASSSLSSTDTQYF